The 28 T cell receptor beta chains in this list originate from one sample, sequenced in a study of CD8+ T cells in alopecia areata. Extraction and reverse transcription of RNA yielded cDNA as the sequencing template. Using immunoSEQ multiplex PCR, the repertoire was profiled, and TCRdb retains in-frame clones only, with some absent. This sample has some 180,000 clones, with 45% to 70% found just once. The specimen was CD8+ T cells sorted from blood. These receptors were collected from a human donor in good health.

The V and J genes are TRBV27 and TRBJ1-5, with 8 nucleotides matching TRBD1. This CDR3 contains 13 residues. CDR1 and CDR2 (germline): MNHEY, SMNVEV (reference sequence). With V trimmed by 5 bases and J by 7 bases, 4 bases remained unmatched. Here the CDR3 reads CASSHRGDQPQHF. The CDR3 bases are TGTGCCAGCAGTCACAGGGGGGACCAGCCCCAGCATTTT.

The chain recombines TRBV27 with TRBJ1-1, with D tentatively TRBD1 (5 bases). Per germline, CDR1 MNHEY and CDR2 SMNVEV (reference sequence). Trimming left V 5 bases short and J 3 bases short, with 10 bases between. The CDR3 covers 13 residues. The CDR3 region has the DNA TGTGCCAGCAGTCTTAGACAGTACACTGAAGCTTTCTTT. As protein: CASSLRQYTEAFF.

The rearrangement uses TRBV4-2 and TRBJ2-7; possible D gene TRBD1, 6 bases. Germline V gene sequence: CDR1 LGHNA, CDR2 YNFKEQ. The CDR3 is 16 residues long. V shed 0 bases and J shed 3 bases, with 15 bases lying between them. The CDR3 DNA reads TGTGCCAGCAGCCAAGAATTAGGGGGAAAGAGCTACGAGCAGTACTTC. Translated: CASSQELGGKSYEQYF.

Of note for this clone: This same CDR3 is encoded by further DNA sequences in the sample. The chain recombines TRBV6-5 with TRBJ1-1; a possible D gene is TRBD1 (5 bases). The germline V gene encodes CDR1 MNHEY and CDR2 SVGAGI. V was clipped by 2 bases and J by 4 bases, with 8 bases between them. The CDR3 spans 13 residues. In DNA, the CDR3 is TGTGCCAGCAGTTACAGGGGTGGCACTGAAGCTTTCTTT. Translating it yields CASSYRGGTEAFF.

The genes are TRBV29-1 and TRBJ1-2; 9 positions match TRBD1. Germline V gene lookup returns CDR1 SQVTM and CDR2 ANQGSEA. There are 13 residues in the CDR3. V was pared by 3 bases and J by 8 bases, with 7 bases of the junction left unmatched. The CDR3 spells CSVESQGAEGYTF. CDR3 DNA sequence: TGCAGCGTTGAGTCACAGGGGGCGGAAGGCTACACCTTC. Combining the CDR3 with reference TRBV29-1 and TRBJ1-2 gives the whole variable domain SAVISQKPSRDICQRGTSLTIQCQVDSQVTMMFWYRQQPGQSLTLIATANQGSEATYESGFVIDKFPISRPNLTFSTLTVSNMSPEDSSIYLCSVESQGAEGYTFGSGTRLTVV.

This clone came up a few times. The chain employs TRBV23-1 and TRBJ2-2; D gene unclear. TRBV23-1 is sorted into the ORF group, with uncertain function. V was cut by 9 bases and J by 7 bases, with 6 bases left in between. The CDR3 is 10 residues long. The CDR3 DNA sequence: TGCGCCAGTAGTGGCGGGGAGCTGTTTTTT. Translation gives CASSGGELFF.

The gene calls are TRBV6-1 and TRBJ2-1; 9 nucleotides align to TRBD1. The CDR3 covers 13 residues. With 10 bases clipped from V and 6 bases from J, the junction kept 7 bases outside the gene matches. The germline V gene has CDR1 MNHNS and CDR2 SASEGT. CDR3 sequence (DNA): TGTGCCACCTTCCCGGGACAGGGCAATGAGCAGTTCTTC. Its protein product is CATFPGQGNEQFF.

The chain is built from TRBV13 and TRBJ2-3; TRBD2 matches at 7 bases. CDR1 is PRHDT, CDR2 FYEKMQ, per germline (reference sequence). J was trimmed by 2 bases and V by 6 bases; bases with no gene match: 11. The CDR3 has 16 amino acids. This CDR3 is CASSEMGGGPTDTQYF. The CDR3 DNA follows: TGTGCCAGCAGTGAAATGGGCGGGGGACCCACAGATACGCAGTATTTT.

The chain employs TRBV29-1 and TRBJ2-3; no reliable D call. V gave up 1 base and J gave up 0 bases, with 11 bases separating them. Germline CDR1 and CDR2: SQVTM and ANQGSEA. The CDR3 covers 15 residues. The CDR3 coding sequence is TGCAGCGTTGAAGGGCCGGTTACCAGCACAGATACGCAGTATTTT. This translates into CSVEGPVTSTDTQYF.

The sample holds a few counts of this clone. This chain joins TRBV2 and TRBJ2-1; D may be TRBD1 or TRBD2 (5 bases each). Germline V CDR1 and CDR2: SNHLY, FYNNEI. There are 10 residues in the CDR3. V was trimmed by 4 bases and J by 15 bases, leaving 10 bases between them. CDR3 nucleotides: TGTGCCAGCAGTGGGGGGTTTTTGTTCTTC. It is translated as CASSGGFLFF.

Note on this clone: One end of the junction does not line up with germline, which may come from a read error. The chain is built from TRBV5-1 and TRBJ1-1; no reliable D call. CDR1 and CDR2 (germline): SGHRS, YFSETQ. This CDR3 comprises 13 residues. The CDR3 DNA is TGCGCCAGCAGCTTAGGGCCCCATCCTGAGGCTTTCTTT. Its protein product is CASSLGPHPEAFF. Full variable domain (missing parts from reference TRBV5-1 and TRBJ1-1): KAGVTQTPRYLIKTRGQQVTLSCSPISGHRSVSWYQQTPGQGLQFLFEYFSETQRNKGNFPGRFSGRQFSNSRSEMNVSTLELGDSALYLCASSLGPHPEAFFGQGTRLTVV.

This clone has just a few counts. This rearrangement joins TRBV4-1 to TRBJ2-7, with 9 positions matching TRBD1. The CDR3 spans 14 residues. V lost 3 bases to trimming and J lost 3 bases; unmatched junction nucleotides: 3. Looked up from germline, CDR1 is MGHRA and CDR2 is YSYEKL. The CDR3 loop reads CASSQRDRDYEQYF. The CDR3 DNA reads as TGCGCCAGCAGCCAGAGGGACAGGGACTACGAGCAGTACTTC.

This clone came up once. This chain uses TRBV7-3 with TRBJ2-1; tentatively, D is TRBD2 (5 bases). Trimming took 5 bases from V and 10 from J, leaving 15 bases between them. The CDR3 is made up of 13 amino acids. Germline V gene data show CDR1 as SGHTA and CDR2 as FQGTGA. CDR3 sequence reads: CASSPGLRTEQFF. In nucleotides, the CDR3 is TGTGCCAGCAGCCCCGGACTCCGCACAGAGCAGTTCTTC.

CDR3 coding DNA: TGTGCCAGCAGTTTGTTGGGACAGATCTACGAGCAGTACTTC. As protein: CASSLLGQIYEQYF. The rearrangement uses TRBV27 and TRBJ2-7, with 7 nucleotides matching TRBD1. Germline trimming cut 3 bases from V and 3 bases from J; bases unmatched to any gene: 5. Germline V CDR1 and CDR2: MNHEY, SMNVEV (reference sequence). The CDR3 totals 14 residues.

This chain connects TRBV6-5 to TRBJ1-2, with D tentatively TRBD1 (5 bases). CDR3 size: 15 residues. Germline V gives CDR1 MNHEY, CDR2 SVGAGI. V lost 7 bases, J lost 5 bases, and 20 bases lay in between. CDR3: CASTTVWGFGYGYTF. CDR3 nucleotides: TGTGCCAGCACCACTGTTTGGGGGTTTGGGTATGGCTACACCTTC.

J is TRBJ2-5 and V is TRBV6-5, with D possibly being TRBD2 (5 bases). The germline CDR1 and CDR2 sequences are MNHEY and SVGAGI. This CDR3 has 13 amino acids. Deletions cut 2 bases from V and 5 bases from J, with 9 bases between. This chain's CDR3 is CASSYATGETQYF. DNA for the CDR3: TGTGCCAGCAGTTACGCGACGGGGGAGACCCAGTACTTC.

The V call is TRBV7-9, the J call TRBJ1-1; a weak D match, TRBD1 (5 bases). Germline V CDR1 and CDR2: SEHNR, FQNEAQ (reference sequence). This CDR3 region has 15 residues. Trimming removed 5 bases at V and 1 base at J, with 14 bases between. CDR3 nucleotide sequence: TGTGCCAGCAGCGAACGGGACTTTCAGAACACTGAAGCTTTCTTT. This encodes CASSERDFQNTEAFF.

This clone showed up just a few times. This rearrangement joins TRBV4-1 to TRBJ2-7, with D perhaps TRBD1 or TRBD2 (5 bases each). Trimming took 3 bases from V and 5 from J, leaving 14 bases between them. The CDR3 is made up of 14 amino acids. Per germline, CDR1 MGHRA and CDR2 YSYEKL. The CDR3 nucleotides are TGCGCCAGCAGCCAGACCGCCGGGGCCAACGAGCAGTACTTC. It is translated as CASSQTAGANEQYF.

This rearrangement joins TRBV5-4 to TRBJ1-6; maybe TRBD1 (6 bases). The CDR3 runs to 15 residues. Trimming cost V 2 bases and J 9 bases, with 15 bases left between them. Germline CDR1 and CDR2: SGHNT and YYREEE (reference sequence). CDR3 protein: CASSFPGGRGSPLHF. In DNA, the CDR3 is TGTGCCAGCAGCTTCCCTGGGGGCAGGGGTTCACCCCTCCACTTT.

The chain combines TRBV30 with TRBJ1-1; D is unclear. V dropped 3 bases and J dropped 1 base, with 6 bases sitting between them. Germline loops: CDR1 GTSNPN, CDR2 SVGIG (reference sequence). The CDR3 spans 12 residues. CDR3 region: CAWRPGNTEAFF. CDR3 in DNA: TGTGCCTGGAGACCTGGGAACACTGAAGCTTTCTTT.

This clone was counted a single time. The J gene is TRBJ1-2, the V gene TRBV2, with a tentative D call TRBD1 (6 bases). The CDR3 contains 13 residues. Trimming removed 6 bases from V and 4 bases from J, with 12 bases in between. Germline values: CDR1 SNHLY, CDR2 FYNNEI. The CDR3 region is CASSYRVTYGYTF. CDR3 coding DNA: TGTGCCAGCAGCTACAGGGTTACCTATGGCTACACCTTC.

The chain combines TRBV7-9 with TRBJ2-3, with 8 bases lining up with TRBD2. The V segment lost 2 bases and the J segment 0 bases; nucleotides outside the gene matches: 4. Germline CDR1 is SEHNR and CDR2 is FQNEAQ (reference sequence). The CDR3 spans 16 residues. In nucleotides, the CDR3 is TGTGCCAGCAGCTTAACCTTAGCGGGGAGCACAGATACGCAGTATTTT. This encodes CASSLTLAGSTDTQYF. Filled out from reference TRBV7-9 and TRBJ2-3, the complete variable domain reads DTGVSQNPRHKITKRGQNVTFRCDPISEHNRLYWYRQTLGQGPEFLTYFQNEAQLEKSRLLSDRFSAERPKGSFSTLEIQRTEQGDSAMYLCASSLTLAGSTDTQYFGPGTRLTVL.

This clone has only a few counts. CDR3 nucleotides: TGTGCCAGCAGCCAAGATTCCGGACAAATCTCTGGGGCCAACGTCCTGACTTTC. It encodes CASSQDSGQISGANVLTF. The chain employs TRBV4-2 and TRBJ2-6; D possibly corresponds to TRBD1 (5 bases). The V gene lost 0 bases and the J gene lost 0 bases, with 12 bases spanning the gap. The CDR3 is 18 amino acids. Looked up from germline, CDR1 is LGHNA and CDR2 is YNFKEQ.

This clone has just a few counts. The CDR3 here is CASSSTGQGLNEQYF. The DNA of the CDR3 is TGTGCCAGCAGCTCAACTGGGCAGGGGTTAAACGAGCAGTACTTC. The V call is TRBV7-9, the J call TRBJ2-7, with D maybe TRBD1 (6 bases). V was cut by 4 bases and J by 5 bases, with 18 bases left in between. The CDR3 consists of 15 residues. The V gene's germline CDR1 is SEHNR and CDR2 FQNEAQ (reference sequence).

This rearrangement joins TRBV5-7 to TRBJ2-7; 7 bases are shared with TRBD1. TRBV5-7 is classed as an ORF, of uncertain function. V was clipped by 0 bases and J by 2 bases; unmatched bases: 14. This CDR3 has 18 amino acids. In nucleotides, the CDR3 is TGTGCCAGCAGCTTGGTCGGGACAGATATGCGCTCGCCCTACGAGCAGTACTTC. Protein: CASSLVGTDMRSPYEQYF.

This chain joins TRBV15 and TRBJ1-1, with D possibly TRBD1 on 6 matching bases. Germline V gene data show CDR1 as LNHNV and CDR2 as YYDKDF (reference sequence). V gave up 4 bases and J gave up 5 bases, with 14 bases separating them. The CDR3 consists of 14 residues. The CDR3 sequence: CATSNPRGGTEAFF. The CDR3 DNA is TGTGCCACCAGCAATCCCAGAGGGGGGACTGAAGCTTTCTTT. The full variable domain, with the rest looked up from reference TRBV15 and TRBJ1-1, is DAMVIQNPRYQVTQFGKPVTLSCSQTLNHNVMYWYQQKSSQAPKLLFHYYDKDFNNEADTPDNFQSRRPNTSFCFLDIRSPGLGDTAMYLCATSNPRGGTEAFFGQGTRLTVV.

V is TRBV18 and J is TRBJ2-7; D is perhaps TRBD1 or TRBD2 (5 bases each). V was clipped by 6 bases and J by 5 bases, with 11 bases between them. Germline values: CDR1 KGHSH, CDR2 LQKENI. This CDR3 is 12 amino acids long. The CDR3 sequence: CASSGEGNEQYF. The CDR3 nucleotides are TGTGCCAGCTCGGGGGAAGGAAACGAGCAGTACTTC.

This chain connects TRBV30 to TRBJ1-2; D unclear. Germline CDR1 is GTSNPN and CDR2 is SVGIG (reference sequence). The V and J ends lost 5 bases and 8 bases respectively, with 12 bases between them. This CDR3 comprises 11 residues. CDR3 residues: CAWDSGYGYTF. In DNA form, the CDR3 reads TGTGCCTGGGATTCTGGGTACGGCTACACCTTC. Full variable domain (outside the CDR3, taken from reference TRBV30 and TRBJ1-2): SQTIHQWPATLVQPVGSPLSLECTVEGTSNPNLYWYRQAAGRGLQLLFYSVGIGQISSEVPQNLSASRPQDRQFILSSKKLLLSDSGFYLCAWDSGYGYTFGSGTRLTVV.